Below, one T cell receptor beta chain is given with its context. Authors' data handling: How many nucleated cells were present was estimated from reference gene primer amplification. The data were produced by immunoSEQ multiplex PCR, yet TCRdb's version contains in-frame clones alone and is incomplete. That table is the source of V, J and clone size, and D and trimming were worked out from the DNA. The table records about 220,000 clones, over 75% of them present only once. The ends were cut back, 0 bases at V and 2 bases at J, with 11 bases in the middle. CDR1 and CDR2 from the germline V gene are SGHRS and YFSETQ. The CDR3 is made up of 15 amino acids. The sample is drawn from a study of blood T cell repertoires in COVID-19. Study overall: T cells, B-cell-depleted T cells, or PBMCs provided the cDNA or gDNA that served as material.

Input material: peripheral blood. The chain has TRBV5-1 and TRBJ1-1; tentative D call: TRBD1 (5 bases). The TCR comes from a woman aged 65 to 85 with COVID-19, enrolled during active disease. CDR3 DNA: TGCGCCAGCAGCTTGGATGGGCAGGGTAACACTGAAGCTTTCTTT. As protein: CASSLDGQGNTEAFF.